These 32 T cell receptor beta chains came from one sample sequenced in a study of cytomegalovirus exposure and HLA in healthy donors. TCRdb keeps only in-frame clones here, not all; method: immunoSEQ multiplex PCR. The sample holds about 130,000 clones, about 80% seen once. Sequences were obtained from PBMCs. The receptors originated from a man aged 25-45 years in good health and CMV-seropositive.

The chain combines TRBV7-2 with TRBJ1-1; 9 nucleotides agree with TRBD1. V shed 6 bases, J shed 4 bases, and the junction held 6 bases outside the gene matches. Germline lookup yields CDR1 SGHTA and CDR2 FQGNSA. The CDR3 length is 14 residues. The CDR3, as DNA: TGTGCCAGCAGACAGACAGGGGGGGGCACTGAAGCTTTCTTT. Translation: CASRQTGGGTEAFF. The whole variable domain, filled in from reference TRBV7-2 and TRBJ1-1, reads GAGVSQSPSNKVTEKGKDVELRCDPISGHTALYWYRQSLGQGLEFLIYFQGNSAPDKSGLPSDRFSAERTGGSVSTLTIQRTQQEDSAVYLCASRQTGGGTEAFFGQGTRLTVV.

The chain joins TRBV5-4 to TRBJ2-7; a weak D match, TRBD2 (6 bases). Germline assignment: CDR1 SGHNT and CDR2 YYREEE (reference sequence). CDR3 size: 13 residues. V lost 5 bases to trimming and J lost 5 bases, with 14 bases between them. In DNA form, the CDR3 reads TGTGCCAGCAGGGACTGGGCGGGACACGAGCAGTACTTC. Its protein is CASRDWAGHEQYF.

DNA of the CDR3: TGTGCCAGCAGCTCAGACAGCTACGAGCAGTACTTC. Its protein product is CASSSDSYEQYF. The chain is built from TRBV11-2 and TRBJ2-7; TRBD1 might be the D (5 bases). With 4 bases removed from V and 3 bases from J, the gap between germline ends came to 7 bases. The CDR3 contains 12 residues. CDR1 is SGHAT and CDR2 is FQNNGV in the germline V gene.

The chain uses TRBV5-8 and TRBJ2-1, with 7 bases matching TRBD2. This CDR3 contains 16 residues. V trimming: 0 bases; J trimming: 8 bases; junction bases outside the gene matches: 11. CDR1 SGHTS and CDR2 YDEGEE come from the germline V gene. The CDR3 spells CASSLGFGTKIDEQFF. The CDR3 coding sequence is TGTGCCAGCAGCTTGGGGTTTGGGACTAAAATCGATGAGCAGTTCTTC.

In this sample, this clone turned up once. The chain couples TRBV5-6 to TRBJ2-7, with D perhaps TRBD2 (6 bases). Germline loops: CDR1 SGHDT, CDR2 YYEEEE. V dropped 0 bases and J dropped 0 bases, with 10 bases sitting between them. There are 15 residues in the CDR3. In nucleotides, the CDR3 is TGTGCCAGCAGCTTGGGTCGGGGAGGCTCCTACGAGCAGTACTTC. This codes for CASSLGRGGSYEQYF.

The chain uses TRBV5-1 and TRBJ2-3; TRBD2 matches 7 bases. The CDR3 extends over 16 amino acids. J lost 6 bases, V lost 0 bases, and 10 bases had no gene match. Germline-derived CDR1 and CDR2 are SGHRS and YFSETQ. CDR3 bases: TGCGCCAGCAGCTTGGAGGCTAGCGGTCTTCGGGATACGCAGTATTTT. It is translated as CASSLEASGLRDTQYF.

The chain employs TRBV6-5 and TRBJ2-3, with TRBD1 identical over 7 bases. The V gene end was trimmed by 2 bases and the J gene end by 4 bases; junction bases not matched to a gene: 3. This CDR3 has 14 residues. The V gene's germline CDR1 is MNHEY and CDR2 SVGAGI. The CDR3 reads CASSYDRVADTQYF. In DNA, the CDR3 is TGTGCCAGCAGTTACGACAGGGTAGCAGATACGCAGTATTTT.

The J gene is TRBJ2-1, the V gene TRBV20-1; the D is unclear. This CDR3 contains 11 residues. Trimming stripped 4 bases from V and 10 bases from J, with 11 bases between. Per the germline V gene, CDR1 is DFQATT and CDR2 is SNEGSKA (reference sequence). The CDR3 region is CSAKRSGEQFF. The CDR3, as DNA: TGCAGTGCTAAGAGGTCTGGCGAGCAGTTCTTC.

The chain carries TRBV7-9 and TRBJ1-1; D remains unclear. CDR1 is SEHNR and CDR2 is FQNEAQ in the germline V gene (reference sequence). This CDR3 contains 15 residues. V lost 1 base to trimming and J lost 0 bases, with 9 bases between them. CDR3 residues: CASSLVSTMNTEAFF. The CDR3 coding sequence is TGTGCCAGCAGCTTAGTTTCCACAATGAACACTGAAGCTTTCTTT.

The V and J genes are TRBV5-8 and TRBJ1-5; weak D call: TRBD1 (6 bases). V gave up 2 bases and J gave up 7 bases, with 13 bases separating them. Germline CDR1 SGHTS, CDR2 YDEGEE. The CDR3 is 14 amino acids. CDR3: CASSFLQGIQPQHF. CDR3 nucleotides: TGTGCCAGCAGCTTTCTCCAGGGGATCCAGCCCCAGCATTTT.

V and J are TRBV6-5 and TRBJ2-5; 10 bases line up with TRBD1. Germline V gene data show CDR1 as MNHEY and CDR2 as SVGAGI. The CDR3 is made up of 13 amino acids. Trimming cost V 6 bases and J 4 bases; bases outside gene matches: 2. In DNA, the CDR3 is TGTGCCAGCAGCGGGACAGGGGTAGAGACCCAGTACTTC. Protein: CASSGTGVETQYF.

The chain joins TRBV28 to TRBJ1-5; 9 bases match TRBD1. J was trimmed by 7 bases and V by 5 bases; bases with no gene match: 18. The V gene's germline CDR1 is MDHEN and CDR2 SYDVKM. The CDR3 is made up of 18 amino acids. The CDR3: CASSQPTGGVGARQPQHF. In DNA form, the CDR3 reads TGTGCCAGCAGTCAGCCGACAGGGGGAGTCGGGGCGAGGCAGCCCCAGCATTTT.

The J gene is TRBJ2-5, the V gene TRBV29-1, with a possible D match to TRBD1 (6 bases). The CDR3 has 14 amino acids. Germline lookup yields CDR1 SQVTM and CDR2 ANQGSEA. V lost 5 bases and J 2 bases, leaving 15 bases between the germline ends. The CDR3: CSVSLGTPQETQYF. The CDR3 DNA sequence: TGCAGCGTTTCCCTAGGGACACCTCAAGAGACCCAGTACTTC.

The chain is built from TRBV7-2 and TRBJ2-5; 13 nucleotides match TRBD2. V was pared by 7 bases and J by 5 bases, with 7 bases of the junction left unmatched. This CDR3 region has 15 residues. Germline V gene sequence: CDR1 SGHTA, CDR2 FQGNSA. The CDR3 region has the DNA TGTGCCAGCATCCTACTAGCGGGAGGGGGTGAGACCCAGTACTTC. Translation gives CASILLAGGGETQYF.

The gene calls are TRBV7-8 and TRBJ1-1; maybe TRBD1 (6 bases). Per the germline V gene, CDR1 is SGHVS and CDR2 is FQNEAQ. The CDR3 runs to 14 residues. V was cut by 3 bases and J by 5 bases, with 13 bases left in between. Here the CDR3 DNA reads TGTGCCAGCAGCTTCACAGGGCAGGGGACTGAAGCTTTCTTT. This sequence encodes CASSFTGQGTEAFF.

The V and J genes are TRBV18 and TRBJ2-7; 8 positions agree with TRBD1. CDR3 length: 14 residues. CDR1 KGHSH and CDR2 LQKENI come from the germline V gene. V lost 6 bases and J lost 0; bases outside the gene matches: 4. The CDR3 spells CASSRTGGSYEQYF. The CDR3 nucleotides read TGTGCCAGCTCGCGTACAGGGGGCTCCTACGAGCAGTACTTC. Combining the CDR3 with reference TRBV18 and TRBJ2-7 gives the whole variable domain NAGVMQNPRHLVRRRGQEARLRCSPMKGHSHVYWYRQLPEEGLKFMVYLQKENIIDESGMPKERFSAEFPKEGPSILRIQQVVRGDSAAYFCASSRTGGSYEQYFGPGTRLTVT.

This chain uses TRBV5-1 with TRBJ2-1; D perhaps matches TRBD1 (6 bases). The CDR3 is made up of 14 amino acids. Trimming removed 0 bases at V and 5 bases at J, with 9 bases between. Germline V gene data show CDR1 as SGHRS and CDR2 as YFSETQ. Here the CDR3 DNA reads TGCGCCAGCAGCTTGGTTGGGACAAACAATGAGCAGTTCTTC. Its protein is CASSLVGTNNEQFF. The full variable domain, completed using reference TRBV5-1 and TRBJ2-1, is KAGVTQTPRYLIKTRGQQVTLSCSPISGHRSVSWYQQTPGQGLQFLFEYFSETQRNKGNFPGRFSGRQFSNSRSEMNVSTLELGDSALYLCASSLVGTNNEQFFGPGTRLTVL.

The chain uses TRBV7-6 and TRBJ2-3, with D tentatively TRBD2 (6 bases). Trimming cost V 1 base and J 0 bases, with 11 bases left between them. CDR3 size: 16 residues. The germline V gene has CDR1 SGHVS and CDR2 FNYEAQ. CDR3 bases: TGTGCCAGCAGCTTAGTAGTTGGGACTAGCACAGATACGCAGTATTTT. This codes for CASSLVVGTSTDTQYF. The full variable domain, rest sourced from reference TRBV7-6 and TRBJ2-3, is GAGVSQSPRYKVTKRGQDVALRCDPISGHVSLYWYRQALGQGPEFLTYFNYEAQQDKSGLPNDRFSAERPEGSISTLTIQRTEQRDSAMYRCASSLVVGTSTDTQYFGPGTRLTVL.

This chain uses TRBV5-4 with TRBJ1-1; D perhaps matches TRBD1 (5 bases). Germline CDR1 is SGHNT and CDR2 is YYREEE (reference sequence). Trimming took 4 bases from V and 2 from J, leaving 15 bases between them. This CDR3 has 15 residues. CDR3 in amino acids: CASSPLGHINTEAFF. For the CDR3, the DNA is TGTGCCAGCAGCCCGTTAGGACACATCAACACTGAAGCTTTCTTT.

V usage is TRBV9 and J usage is TRBJ2-2, with D perhaps TRBD1 (6 bases). Per the germline V gene, CDR1 is SGDLS and CDR2 is YYNGEE. This CDR3 has 14 amino acids. V was trimmed by 3 bases and J by 10 bases, leaving 16 bases between them. This chain's CDR3 is CASSGGPSREELFF. Written as DNA, the CDR3 is TGTGCCAGCAGCGGGGGGCCCAGCCGCGAGGAGCTGTTTTTT.

This clone was observed a few times. The genes are TRBV7-7 and TRBJ2-1, with 9 bases that match TRBD1. The V segment lost 1 base and the J segment 10 bases; nucleotides outside the gene matches: 11. The CDR3 is 16 residues long. Germline CDR1 is SSHAT and CDR2 is FNYEAQ (reference sequence). The CDR3 sequence is CASSLGGQGIGREQFF. The DNA for the CDR3 is TGTGCCAGCAGCTTAGGCGGACAGGGGATTGGTAGGGAGCAGTTCTTC.

The chain's CDR3 is CASSFDRDTEAFF. Here the CDR3 DNA reads TGTGCCAGCAGCTTCGACAGGGACACTGAAGCTTTCTTT. The V and J genes are TRBV7-3 and TRBJ1-1; 7 nucleotides agree with TRBD1. Germline V gene data show CDR1 as SGHTA and CDR2 as FQGTGA. V was clipped by 3 bases and J by 3 bases; unmatched bases: 1. This CDR3 has 13 amino acids.

The chain couples TRBV10-2 to TRBJ2-7; 7 bases line up with TRBD1. Per the germline V gene, CDR1 is WSHSY and CDR2 is SAAADI. The CDR3 is made up of 13 amino acids. Trimming took 6 bases from V and 2 from J; bases not matched to a gene: 4. CDR3 amino acids: CASRGTATYEQYF. CDR3 DNA sequence: TGCGCCAGCAGGGGGACAGCCACCTACGAGCAGTACTTC.

V gene TRBV30 combines with J gene TRBJ2-1; 10 bases are a match to TRBD2. Germline CDR1 reads GTSNPN; CDR2 reads SVGIG (reference sequence). The CDR3 runs to 14 residues. Germline trimming cut 3 bases from V and 4 bases from J; bases unmatched to any gene: 3. CDR3: CAWSRTSGYNEQFF. DNA for the CDR3: TGTGCCTGGAGCCGGACTAGCGGTTACAATGAGCAGTTCTTC.

This clone came up a few times. V usage is TRBV11-3 and J usage is TRBJ2-1; D perhaps matches TRBD2 (5 bases). Trimming left V 8 bases short and J 6 bases short, with 11 bases between. The CDR3 is 12 amino acids. Per the germline V gene, CDR1 is SGHNT and CDR2 is YENEEA. CDR3 region: CASGGRSNEQFF. The CDR3 DNA reads TGTGCCAGCGGCGGGCGGAGCAATGAGCAGTTCTTC.

This chain joins TRBV7-9 and TRBJ2-3, with 11 positions matching TRBD2. CDR3 size: 16 residues. Germline V gene data show CDR1 as SEHNR and CDR2 as FQNEAQ (reference sequence). With 3 bases clipped from V and 3 bases from J, the junction kept 5 bases outside the gene matches. The CDR3 nucleotides read TGTGCCAGCAGCTTCCCCGGGACTAGCGGAACAGATACGCAGTATTTT. Translated, it gives CASSFPGTSGTDTQYF.

CDR3 nucleotides: TGTGCCAGCAGTTTCGCAGGGGGCTATGGCTACACCTTC. Protein product: CASSFAGGYGYTF. The chain carries TRBV6-6 and TRBJ1-2, with TRBD1 identical over 7 bases. This CDR3 is built from 13 residues. The ends lost 4 bases at V and 4 bases at J; junction bases unmatched: 3. Germline V gene sequence: CDR1 MNHNY, CDR2 SVGAGI (reference sequence).

CDR3 in DNA: TGCGCCAGCAGCCAGCCGTCGGGGGGGCTGTTCGCTGAGCAGTTCTTC. Residues: CASSQPSGGLFAEQFF. This sequence joins TRBV4-1 and TRBJ2-1, with 8 nucleotides matching TRBD2. Germline V CDR1 and CDR2: MGHRA, YSYEKL. Trimming removed 3 bases from V and 9 bases from J; junction bases left unmatched: 13. The CDR3 is 16 residues long.

The chain recombines TRBV6-4 with TRBJ2-7; D might be TRBD2 (6 bases). V shed 11 bases and J shed 3 bases, with 23 bases lying between them. This CDR3 comprises 15 residues. From germline, CDR1 is MRHNA and CDR2 SNTAGT. The CDR3 DNA follows: TGTGCCTTCCTGAACCGGGACTCGCGCAACTACGAGCAGTACTTC. Its protein product is CAFLNRDSRNYEQYF.

The chain joins TRBV9 to TRBJ2-1, with TRBD2 matching over 10 bases. The CDR3 spans 15 residues. Losses at the gene ends were 0 bases for V and 8 bases for J; bases not matched to a gene: 5. Looked up from germline, CDR1 is SGDLS and CDR2 is YYNGEE. Written as DNA, the CDR3 is TGTGCCAGCAGCGTAGGAGCGGGGGGGCAGGATGAGCAGTTCTTC. Translated, it gives CASSVGAGGQDEQFF. The variable domain in full, completed from reference TRBV9 and TRBJ2-1, reads DSGVTQTPKHLITATGQRVTLRCSPRSGDLSVYWYQQSLDQGLQFLIQYYNGEERAKGNILERFSAQQFPDLHSELNLSSLELGDSALYFCASSVGAGGQDEQFFGPGTRLTVL.

In the case of this clone: This same CDR3 is encoded by further DNA sequences in the sample. The chain uses TRBV9 and TRBJ2-3; D gene unclear. V lost 2 bases to trimming and J lost 2 bases, with 9 bases between them. CDR1 is SGDLS and CDR2 is YYNGEE in the germline V gene. The length of the CDR3 is 14 residues. DNA of the CDR3: TGTGCCAGCAGCGTCGGCGGCTCCACAGATACGCAGTATTTT. Amino acids: CASSVGGSTDTQYF.

The chain is built from TRBV7-3 and TRBJ2-7; 9 bases are a match to TRBD1. Germline V lookup: CDR1 SGHTA, CDR2 FQGTGA. J was trimmed by 2 bases and V by 4 bases; bases with no gene match: 3. This CDR3 contains 14 residues. For the CDR3, the DNA is TGTGCCAGCAGCTCCTGGGACAGGGCCTACGAGCAGTACTTC. Protein: CASSSWDRAYEQYF.